The text below deals with one TCR beta chain. These data are taken from a study of CD8 T cells in Susac syndrome. Random hexamers were used to reverse transcribe roughly 0.45 to 1 ug of RNA. Across 54 Vbeta and 13 Jbeta, TCR beta CDR3 was amplified with immunoSEQ multiplex PCR. TCRdb reprocessed the immunoSEQ multiplex PCR reads with MiXCR, giving one entry per CDR3 protein. The sample contains 70,000 or so distinct CDR3 sequences, about 95% of which appear only once. V was pared by 5 bases and J by 2 bases, with 3 bases of the junction left unmatched. The CDR3 contains 14 residues. CDR1 is SGHTA, CDR2 FQGNSA, per germline.

The V call is TRBV7-2, the J call TRBJ2-7; 10 bases fit TRBD2. Sequencing was performed on CD8+ T cells from PBMCs. The receptor comes from a human donor with multiple sclerosis. In DNA, the CDR3 is TGTGCCAGCAGCAGACTAGCGGGCGCCTACGAGCAGTACTTC. It encodes CASSRLAGAYEQYF.